This T cell receptor beta chain was profiled in a study of T cell responses to AZD1222 COVID-19 vaccine. Measured with immunoSEQ multiplex PCR; TCRdb has only the in-frame clones, and not every one. The sample comprises over 120,000 clones, roughly nine tenths of which are singletons, and 1.5% to 2% rests with the top ten. The V gene end was trimmed by 8 bases and the J gene end by 8 bases; junction bases not matched to a gene: 8. Germline CDR1 KGHSH, CDR2 LQKENI. The CDR3 has 14 residues. The clonotype comes from an adult in good health. Source: peripheral blood, taken on day 0 of AZD1222 vaccination. The chain is built from TRBV18 and TRBJ1-4, with 10 nucleotides matching TRBD1. CDR3 nucleotide sequence: TGTGCCAGCCGGAGGACAGGGGGAAAAGAAAAACTGTTTTTT. Protein product: CASRRTGGKEKLFF.